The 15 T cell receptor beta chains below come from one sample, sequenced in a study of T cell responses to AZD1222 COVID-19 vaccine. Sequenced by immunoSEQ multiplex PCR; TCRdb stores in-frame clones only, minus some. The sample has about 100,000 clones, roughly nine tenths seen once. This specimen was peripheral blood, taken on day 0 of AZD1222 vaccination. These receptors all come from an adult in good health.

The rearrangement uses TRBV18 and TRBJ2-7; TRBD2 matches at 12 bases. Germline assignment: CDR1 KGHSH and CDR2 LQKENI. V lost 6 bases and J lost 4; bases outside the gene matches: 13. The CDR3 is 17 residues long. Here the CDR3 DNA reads TGTGCCAGCTCCGACAGGGGACTAGCGGGCGGGCAATACGAGCAGTACTTC. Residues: CASSDRGLAGGQYEQYF.

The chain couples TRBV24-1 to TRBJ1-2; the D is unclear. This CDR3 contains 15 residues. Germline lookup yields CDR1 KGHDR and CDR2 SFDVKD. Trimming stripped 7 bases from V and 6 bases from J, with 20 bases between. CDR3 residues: CATSPPGAVIDGYTF. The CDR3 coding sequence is TGTGCCACCAGCCCGCCGGGCGCGGTGATAGATGGCTACACCTTC.

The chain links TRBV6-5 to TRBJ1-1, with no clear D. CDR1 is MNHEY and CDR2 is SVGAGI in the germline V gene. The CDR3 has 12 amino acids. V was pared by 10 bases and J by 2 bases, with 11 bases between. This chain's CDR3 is CATLPGNTEAFF. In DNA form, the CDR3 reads TGTGCCACCCTGCCCGGAAACACTGAAGCTTTCTTT.

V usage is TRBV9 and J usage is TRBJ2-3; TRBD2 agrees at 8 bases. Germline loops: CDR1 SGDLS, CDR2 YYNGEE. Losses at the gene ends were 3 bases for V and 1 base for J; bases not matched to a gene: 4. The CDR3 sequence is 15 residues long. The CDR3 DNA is TGTGCCAGCAGCGCCACTAGCGGCCGCACAGATACGCAGTATTTT. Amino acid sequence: CASSATSGRTDTQYF.

The CDR3 is CASSLGPSNQPQHF. In nucleotides, the CDR3 is TGTGCCAGCAGTTTAGGGCCCAGCAATCAGCCCCAGCATTTT. The rearrangement joins TRBV27 to TRBJ1-5, with D unclear. V lost 2 bases and J 1 base, leaving 6 bases between the germline ends. Germline values: CDR1 MNHEY, CDR2 SMNVEV (reference sequence). CDR3 length: 14 amino acids.

CDR3 in DNA: TGTGCCAGCAGTTATCCCGGGACAGGAAATGAAAAACTGTTTTTT. Protein product: CASSYPGTGNEKLFF. The chain combines TRBV6-2 or TRBV6-3 with TRBJ1-4; TRBD1 aligns across 8 bases. Per germline, CDR1 MNHEY and CDR2 SVGEGT. The CDR3 covers 15 residues. J gave up 5 bases and V 3 bases, and 5 bases lay outside the gene matches.

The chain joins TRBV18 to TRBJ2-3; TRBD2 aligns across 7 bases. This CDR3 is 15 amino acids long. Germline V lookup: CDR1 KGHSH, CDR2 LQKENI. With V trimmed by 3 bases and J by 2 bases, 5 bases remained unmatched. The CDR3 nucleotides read TGTGCCAGCTCACCTAGCGGGTTCCTCACAGATACGCAGTATTTT. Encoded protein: CASSPSGFLTDTQYF.

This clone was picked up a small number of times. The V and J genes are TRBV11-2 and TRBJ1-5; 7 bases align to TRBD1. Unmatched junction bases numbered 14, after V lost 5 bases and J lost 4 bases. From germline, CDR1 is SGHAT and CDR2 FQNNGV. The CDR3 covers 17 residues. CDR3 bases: TGTGCCAGCAGCGAGCGACCTGGACAGGTTATTAATCAGCCCCAGCATTTT. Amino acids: CASSERPGQVINQPQHF.

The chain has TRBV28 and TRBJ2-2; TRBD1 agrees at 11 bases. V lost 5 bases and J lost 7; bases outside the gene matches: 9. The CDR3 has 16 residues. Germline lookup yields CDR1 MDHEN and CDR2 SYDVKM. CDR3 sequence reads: CASSVPGQGGVGELFF. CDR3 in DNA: TGTGCCAGCAGTGTCCCGGGACAGGGGGGTGTCGGGGAGCTGTTTTTT.

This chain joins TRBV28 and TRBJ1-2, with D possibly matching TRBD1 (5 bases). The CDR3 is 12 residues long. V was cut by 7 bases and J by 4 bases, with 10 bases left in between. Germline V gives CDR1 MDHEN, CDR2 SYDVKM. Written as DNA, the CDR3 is TGTGCCAGCAACGGGGGTGCCTATGGCTACACCTTC. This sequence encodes CASNGGAYGYTF.

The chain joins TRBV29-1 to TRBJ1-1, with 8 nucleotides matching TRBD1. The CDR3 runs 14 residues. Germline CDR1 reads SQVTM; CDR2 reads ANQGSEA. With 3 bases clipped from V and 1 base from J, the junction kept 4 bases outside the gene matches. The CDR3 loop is CSVDQGAWNTEAFF. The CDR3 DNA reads TGCAGCGTTGACCAGGGGGCTTGGAACACTGAAGCTTTCTTT.

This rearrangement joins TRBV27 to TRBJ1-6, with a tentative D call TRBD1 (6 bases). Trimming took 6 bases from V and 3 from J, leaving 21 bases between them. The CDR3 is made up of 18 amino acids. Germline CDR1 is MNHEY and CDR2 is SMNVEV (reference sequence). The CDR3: CASRPSLRGLRYNSPLHF. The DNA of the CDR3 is TGTGCCAGCAGGCCCTCACTCAGGGGCCTTCGCTATAATTCACCCCTCCACTTT.

The CDR3 sequence is CASSLGGTWSNEQFF. CDR3 nucleotides: TGTGCCAGCAGCTTGGGAGGGACGTGGTCCAATGAGCAGTTCTTC. The chain combines TRBV7-3 with TRBJ2-1; TRBD2 aligns across 7 bases. CDR1 SGHTA and CDR2 FQGTGA come from the germline V gene. J was trimmed by 6 bases and V by 3 bases; bases with no gene match: 8. CDR3 length: 15 residues.

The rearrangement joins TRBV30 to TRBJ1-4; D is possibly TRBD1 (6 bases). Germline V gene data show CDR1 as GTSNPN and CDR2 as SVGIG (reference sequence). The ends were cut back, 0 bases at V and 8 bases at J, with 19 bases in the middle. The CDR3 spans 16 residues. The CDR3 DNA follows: TGTGCCTGGAGTGTAACACCCCCGGGGGCCTGGGAAAAACTGTTTTTT. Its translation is CAWSVTPPGAWEKLFF.

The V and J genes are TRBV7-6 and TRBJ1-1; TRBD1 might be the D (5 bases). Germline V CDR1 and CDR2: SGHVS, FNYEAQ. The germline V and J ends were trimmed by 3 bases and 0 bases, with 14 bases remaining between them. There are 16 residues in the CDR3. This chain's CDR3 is CASSFRLDKLNTEAFF. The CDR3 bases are TGTGCCAGCAGCTTCAGGTTGGACAAACTGAACACTGAAGCTTTCTTT. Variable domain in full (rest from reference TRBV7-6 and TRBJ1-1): GAGVSQSPRYKVTKRGQDVALRCDPISGHVSLYWYRQALGQGPEFLTYFNYEAQQDKSGLPNDRFSAERPEGSISTLTIQRTEQRDSAMYRCASSFRLDKLNTEAFFGQGTRLTVV.